A single sample is the source of the 23 T cell receptor beta chains below, sequenced in a study of blood T cell repertoires in COVID-19. TCRdb's table, derived via immunoSEQ multiplex PCR, lists solely in-frame clones and lacks some. The sample has 150,000 to 200,000 clones, 90% seen once. The sample consisted of peripheral blood. The receptors originated from a man aged 45-65 years with acute or convalescent COVID-19.

V usage is TRBV3-1 (or the pseudogene TRBV3-2) and J usage is TRBJ1-2; 8 bases are shared with TRBD1. With 1 base clipped from V and 8 bases from J, the junction kept 15 bases outside the gene matches. Germline CDR1 reads LGHDT; CDR2 reads YNNKEL (reference sequence). The CDR3 has 17 residues. The CDR3 sequence is CASSQGAGTGYPIGYTF. CDR3 nucleotide sequence: TGTGCCAGCAGCCAAGGGGCCGGGACAGGCTATCCTATCGGCTACACCTTC.

The chain uses TRBV2 and TRBJ1-2; 7 positions agree with TRBD1. The CDR3 sequence is 14 residues long. Germline V CDR1 and CDR2: SNHLY, FYNNEI. Trimming took 5 bases from V and 3 from J; bases not matched to a gene: 6. The CDR3 region has the DNA TGTGCCAGCAGTAGACAGGGCGCGGACTATGGCTACACCTTC. Translation gives CASSRQGADYGYTF.

This chain joins TRBV7-9 and TRBJ2-3, with 7 bases identical to TRBD2. CDR3 length: 14 residues. Losses at the gene ends were 5 bases for V and 4 bases for J; bases not matched to a gene: 6. Germline-derived CDR1 and CDR2 are SEHNR and FQNEAQ (reference sequence). CDR3 residues: CASSTSSGADTQYF. CDR3 nucleotides: TGTGCCAGCAGCACGTCAAGCGGGGCAGATACGCAGTATTTT.

The CDR3 DNA sequence: TGTGCCAGCAGTCTAACAGGGGCGCGGGGAAGCTTATGGCGCTCCCTTATGAGGTACACCTTC. Translation: CASSLTGARGSLWRSLMRYTF. The genes are TRBV6-6 and TRBJ1-2; 7 nucleotides align to TRBD1. This CDR3 has 21 amino acids. The V segment lost 5 bases and the J segment 11 bases; nucleotides outside the gene matches: 35. The germline V gene encodes CDR1 MNHNY and CDR2 SVGAGI (reference sequence).

The V and J genes are TRBV20-1 and TRBJ1-2; D is undetermined. V gave up 4 bases and J gave up 1 base, with 4 bases separating them. CDR3 length: 11 residues. CDR1 and CDR2 from the germline V gene are DFQATT and SNEGSKA (reference sequence). The CDR3 protein is CSAILNYGYTF. The CDR3 DNA reads as TGCAGTGCTATACTTAACTATGGCTACACCTTC.

The J gene is TRBJ1-2, the V gene TRBV19; D is unresolved. V was shortened by 9 bases and J by 7 bases, with 21 bases between the two germline ends. The CDR3 consists of 14 residues. CDR1 and CDR2 (germline): LNHDA, SQIVND (reference sequence). Written as DNA, the CDR3 is TGTGCCAGCCTTGACGGGAGGGTTTTGGGTGGCTACACCTTC. It yields the protein CASLDGRVLGGYTF.

The chain is built from TRBV7-8 and TRBJ2-3, with 7 bases that match TRBD2. Germline CDR1 is SGHVS and CDR2 is FQNEAQ. J gave up 0 bases and V 5 bases, and 5 bases lay outside the gene matches. The CDR3 consists of 15 residues. CDR3 amino acids: CASSIISGSTDTQYF. Here the CDR3 DNA reads TGTGCCAGCAGCATCATTAGCGGGAGCACAGATACGCAGTATTTT. The full variable domain, in which reference TRBV7-8 and TRBJ2-3 provide the parts outside the CDR3, is GAGVSQSPRYKVAKRGQDVALRCDPISGHVSLFWYQQALGQGPEFLTYFQNEAQLDKSGLPSDRFFAERPEGSVSTLKIQRTQQEDSAVYLCASSIISGSTDTQYFGPGTRLTVL.

CDR3 in amino acids: CASSYGRQGAGNTIYF. The CDR3 DNA reads TGTGCCAGCAGTTACGGAAGGCAGGGGGCTGGAAACACCATATATTTT. The chain has TRBV6-5 and TRBJ1-3, with 7 bases that match TRBD1. This CDR3 spans 16 amino acids. Germline loops: CDR1 MNHEY, CDR2 SVGAGI. With V trimmed by 2 bases and J by 2 bases, 6 bases remained unmatched.

The V and J genes are TRBV19 and TRBJ1-5, with no clear D. The germline V and J ends were trimmed by 7 bases and 1 base, with 11 bases remaining between them. Germline V gene data show CDR1 as LNHDA and CDR2 as SQIVND (reference sequence). The length of the CDR3 is 14 residues. The CDR3 spells CASTFVSSNQPQHF. The CDR3 nucleotides read TGTGCCAGTACCTTTGTATCGAGCAATCAGCCCCAGCATTTT.

The chain combines TRBV19 with TRBJ1-6; TRBD1 might be the D (5 bases). There are 16 residues in the CDR3. The V end was cut by 4 bases, the J end by 9 bases, with 19 bases between. Looked up from germline, CDR1 is LNHDA and CDR2 is SQIVND (reference sequence). CDR3 region: CASSSGDGPHSSPLHF. CDR3 sequence (DNA): TGTGCCAGTAGTAGCGGGGACGGACCCCATAGTTCACCCCTCCACTTT. The whole variable domain, remainder taken from reference TRBV19 and TRBJ1-6, is DGGITQSPKYLFRKEGQNVTLSCEQNLNHDAMYWYRQDPGQGLRLIYYSQIVNDFQKGDIAEGYSVSREKKESFPLTVTSAQKNPTAFYLCASSSGDGPHSSPLHFGNGTRLTVT.

The J gene is TRBJ2-3, the V gene TRBV9; no clear D gene. The CDR3 has 13 amino acids. The germline V and J ends were trimmed by 5 bases and 2 bases, with 9 bases remaining between them. Germline V gene sequence: CDR1 SGDLS, CDR2 YYNGEE. In nucleotides, the CDR3 is TGTGCCAGCAGAGGTAGCTACACAGATACGCAGTATTTT. As protein: CASRGSYTDTQYF.

The chain couples TRBV5-4 to TRBJ1-1; D unclear. With 6 bases removed from V and 10 bases from J, the gap between germline ends came to 22 bases. The CDR3 consists of 14 residues. From germline, CDR1 is SGHNT and CDR2 YYREEE (reference sequence). CDR3 sequence reads: CASTPLPGKGVAFF. As DNA, the CDR3 is TGTGCCAGCACCCCCCTTCCGGGAAAAGGCGTAGCTTTCTTT.

The rearrangement links TRBV28 to TRBJ1-3; no clear D. The CDR3 is made up of 14 amino acids. CDR1 is MDHEN and CDR2 is SYDVKM in the germline V gene. V lost 7 bases and J 0 bases, leaving 10 bases between the germline ends. The CDR3 DNA reads as TGTGCCAGCACCCCGAGGCGCTCTGGAAACACCATATATTTT. It translates to CASTPRRSGNTIYF.

The chain combines TRBV10-3 with TRBJ1-5; D is possibly TRBD1 (5 bases). Germline values: CDR1 ENHRY, CDR2 SYGVKD. The CDR3 totals 13 residues. V gave up 11 bases and J gave up 6 bases, with 17 bases separating them. The CDR3 DNA sequence: TGTGCCTCGATGGGGGGTTTTGGTCAGCCCCAGCATTTT. It translates to CASMGGFGQPQHF.

The J gene is TRBJ2-5, the V gene TRBV29-1; 11 bases match TRBD2. CDR3 length equals 16 residues. Per germline, CDR1 SQVTM and CDR2 ANQGSEA. After removal of 1 base from V and 3 bases from J, the junction contained 7 bases not matched to a gene. Here the CDR3 DNA reads TGCAGCGTTGAAGGAGGGCTAGCGGGGGGAGAAGAGACCCAGTACTTC. Protein: CSVEGGLAGGEETQYF.

In DNA form, the CDR3 reads TGTGCCAGTAGTATGGCGAGGGCTGGGGCCAACGTCCTGACTTTC. This codes for CASSMARAGANVLTF. J is TRBJ2-6 and V is TRBV19; tentative D call: TRBD2 (5 bases). The CDR3 covers 15 residues. V was clipped by 3 bases and J by 2 bases, with 8 bases between them. Germline CDR1 reads LNHDA; CDR2 reads SQIVND (reference sequence).

This clone was seen just once. V and J are TRBV5-1 and TRBJ1-3, with a possible D match to TRBD1 (6 bases). The CDR3 has 17 amino acids. The germline V gene encodes CDR1 SGHRS and CDR2 YFSETQ. The germline V and J ends were trimmed by 1 base and 2 bases, with 16 bases remaining between them. CDR3 residues: CASSLRPTGFPGNTIYF. For the CDR3, the DNA is TGCGCCAGCAGCTTGAGACCTACAGGGTTCCCTGGAAACACCATATATTTT.

The chain links TRBV5-4 to TRBJ2-6; 8 bases map to TRBD1. Germline CDR1 is SGHNT and CDR2 is YYREEE (reference sequence). The CDR3 is 17 residues long. J lost 0 bases, V lost 1 base, and 3 bases had no gene match. CDR3 coding DNA: TGTGCCAGCAGCTTGTGGACAGGGAGCTCTGGGGCCAACGTCCTGACTTTC. It codes for CASSLWTGSSGANVLTF. The full variable domain, completed using reference TRBV5-4 and TRBJ2-6, is ETGVTQSPTHLIKTRGQQVTLRCSSQSGHNTVSWYQQALGQGPQFIFQYYREEENGRGNFPPRFSGLQFPNYSSELNVNALELDDSALYLCASSLWTGSSGANVLTFGAGSRLTVL.

This chain links TRBV14 with TRBJ1-1; D not resolved. Trimming cost V 6 bases and J 5 bases, with 28 bases left between them. CDR1 and CDR2 from the germline V gene are SGHDN and FVKESK. CDR3 length: 18 residues. The CDR3 bases are TGTGCCAGCAGTCCCGGGTCCTCCCCGTTAACCCTGCATACTGAAGCTTTCTTT. Its protein product is CASSPGSSPLTLHTEAFF.

The rearrangement joins TRBV30 to TRBJ2-4, with 9 bases identical to TRBD2. V lost 3 bases to trimming and J lost 0 bases; unmatched junction nucleotides: 21. The CDR3 has 21 amino acids. Germline assignment: CDR1 GTSNPN and CDR2 SVGIG (reference sequence). The CDR3 protein is CAWSRGLETSGPSLAKNIQYF. In DNA form, the CDR3 reads TGTGCCTGGAGCAGGGGACTCGAGACTAGCGGTCCGTCGTTAGCCAAAAACATTCAGTACTTC.

The V and J genes are TRBV10-2 and TRBJ2-7, with 12 bases fitting TRBD2. The CDR3 extends over 14 amino acids. With 6 bases clipped from V and 4 bases from J, the junction kept 4 bases outside the gene matches. Germline V gene lookup returns CDR1 WSHSY and CDR2 SAAADI. The CDR3 DNA follows: TGCGCCAGCAGCCGGACTAGCGGGGTTTACGAGCAGTACGTC. It codes for CASSRTSGVYEQYV.

The V call is TRBV30, the J call TRBJ1-5; TRBD1 might be the D (5 bases). The CDR3 extends over 15 amino acids. Deletions cut 2 bases from V and 5 bases from J, with 16 bases between. Germline CDR1 GTSNPN, CDR2 SVGIG (reference sequence). The CDR3 DNA sequence: TGTGCCTGGAGTATGGCAGGGTTGGTGGATCAGCCCCAGCATTTT. Translated: CAWSMAGLVDQPQHF.

The CDR3 DNA follows: TGTGCCAGCCACCTTCGACAGAACGAGCAGTACGTC. It yields the protein CASHLRQNEQYV. This chain connects TRBV2 to TRBJ2-7; D perhaps matches TRBD1 (5 bases). Trimming stripped 8 bases from V and 5 bases from J, with 13 bases between. CDR3 size: 12 residues. The germline V gene has CDR1 SNHLY and CDR2 FYNNEI.